The 4 T cell receptor beta chains in this list originate from one sample, sequenced in a study of blood T cell repertoires in COVID-19. TCRdb keeps only in-frame clones here, not all; method: immunoSEQ multiplex PCR. This sample has over 60,000 clones; more than 75% occur once, and the top ten carry about 15%. The source material was peripheral blood. The receptors stem from a woman aged 80 or over with active or convalescent COVID-19.

V and J are TRBV6-1 and TRBJ2-5; 8 bases line up with TRBD1. Germline V gives CDR1 MNHNS, CDR2 SASEGT. V was pared by 1 base and J by 2 bases, with 12 bases of the junction left unmatched. The CDR3 consists of 18 residues. CDR3 sequence: CASSEVFSGTGKQETQYF. CDR3 in DNA: TGTGCCAGCAGTGAAGTTTTTTCCGGGACAGGTAAACAAGAGACCCAGTACTTC.

This clone came up once. The V call is TRBV2, the J call TRBJ2-7; D may be TRBD2 (6 bases). CDR3 size: 20 residues. Per the germline V gene, CDR1 is SNHLY and CDR2 is FYNNEI. V was pared by 1 base and J by 7 bases, with 32 bases between. The CDR3 DNA sequence: TGTGCCAGCAGTGAAGGGGTGACTCCCTGGGGACTTCGGTGGACTTTGGAGCAGTACTTC. It is translated as CASSEGVTPWGLRWTLEQYF.

This clone was detected only a few times. The V gene is TRBV4-2, the J gene TRBJ1-3, with D unclear. Germline V lookup: CDR1 LGHNA, CDR2 YNFKEQ. The CDR3 has 14 amino acids. The V end lost 1 base, the J end lost 6 bases, and 10 bases lay between the germline ends. The CDR3 DNA reads TGTGCCAGCAGCCAAGCCCGACTAGAAAACACCATATATTTT. It translates to CASSQARLENTIYF.

V usage is TRBV6-2 or TRBV6-3 and J usage is TRBJ2-1; TRBD1 might be the D (5 bases). CDR3 size: 15 residues. V was clipped by 0 bases and J by 0 bases, with 6 bases between them. CDR1 is MNHEY, CDR2 SVGEGT, per germline. CDR3 in amino acids: CASSYSRGSYNEQFF. Written as DNA, the CDR3 is TGTGCCAGCAGTTACTCTAGGGGCTCCTACAATGAGCAGTTCTTC.